Reported below is one T cell receptor (beta chain). What this receptor recognizes is not known. Per-base quality was not reported, and no clone a single base away is much larger than it. This sample is drawn from a study of human T cells and chemical hapten exposure (dated by TCRdb to 2020 to 2022). Describing the broader study: For sensitization, 2% DPC in acetone was applied to a roughly 2 cm by roughly 2 cm area of upper inner arm skin. Throughout the approximately 24-week study period, patients were also given weekly therapeutic DPC doses on the scalp. Patch tests used Finn chambers with 0.01% DPC on the upper back, scored after 6 days by International Contact Dermatitis Research Group standards. The mostly female patient cohort included alopecia areata with under or over 50% scalp involvement, alopecia totalis and alopecia universalis. Libraries were pooled for sequencing, and variation in per-sample TCR yields was attributed mainly to small differences in library volumes within the pool. In alopecia patients, the study followed how the peripheral blood TCR repertoire changed in vivo over primary and secondary sensitization to diphenylcyclopropenone (DPC), a hapten. Patient blood was sampled pre-sensitization (week 0) and at 2, 6 and about 24 weeks after DPC sensitization. For TCR sequencing, blood came from some 31 alopecia patients at anywhere from one to four time points (pre-sensitization, 2, 6 and 24 weeks).

This specimen's time point label, per the study, means: pre-sensitization, week 0. In the paper's terms, the treatment or condition label means: therapeutic diphenylcyclopropenone sensitization with weekly scalp DPC. At each patch-test visit, blood was drawn before the patch test was applied. Patients were considered eligible if aged 18 to 70, diagnosed with alopecia and deemed suitable for DPC therapy, and patients were excluded if pregnant. Total RNA was isolated from unfractionated whole blood collected in Tempus Blood RNA tubes. General study outcomes and caveats: DPC sensitization did not change the number of TCRs with a frequency above 1 in 1000, and there was no evidence of changes in global repertoire structure. After repeated subsampling, changes were observed in the strength of the expansion versus patch-test correlation and in the threshold at which the correlation became significant. The number of PT1 expanded TCRs positively correlated with patch test score, significant at thresholds 8, 16 and 32 but not 4. Because every patient had alopecia, a presumed autoimmune disease, the patients' immune response might differ from that of healthy individuals. Expanded TCRs formed significantly more large CDR3 similarity clusters than pre-sensitization or healthy control sets, consistent with antigen-driven responses.

Libraries came from RACE. Sequencer: NextSeq 500. Library preparation attached unique molecular identifiers to individual cDNA molecules for quantitative, reproducible TCR counting. Both TCR alpha and TCR beta chains were sequenced from each blood RNA sample. The paper's data handling went like this. Samples had a median of about 90,000 TCRs, with a range from about 23,224 to 700,000. V, J and CDR3 annotation of the TCR reads was carried out using the Decombinator software suite. To make PS versus PT1 abundance plots, every sample was subsampled to the same number of TCRs (28,000). TCRs were defined as expanded if absent before sensitization and observed at least eight times at the 2-week time point. TCRdb reanalyzed the raw reads on its own, using fastp at Q25 for trimming and MiXCR for clone calling, and kept in-frame beta chains. For every CDR3 protein sequence, its rows merge into one entry that carries the most common genes and DNA. These V and J calls are TCRdb output, not the study's own analysis. Across this sample there are under 110,000 distinct CDR3 sequences, with roughly an eighth seen only once. Roughly 1.6% of the sample belongs to the ten largest clones.

A distance of 14 bases separates the germline ends of V and J, which lose 5 bases and 6 bases respectively. The CDR3, cysteine through phenylalanine, is 14 amino acids long. The read is trimmed to its CDR3 DNA, 42 bases read in frame from base 1. This sequence uses TRBV12-3 or TRBV12-4 and TRBJ2-4; no confident D gene assignment can be made. Sequenced material: whole blood, taken in connection with sensitization to the hapten diphenylcyclopropenone (DPC). This TCR was sampled from a woman in her fifties or sixties with alopecia areata. Some clones in this sample may be carry-over from other donors' samples. The DNA sequence is TGTGCCAGCAGTCCCCTCGGAGTGACAAACATTCAGTACTTC. Translated, it reads CASSPLGVTNIQYF.